This T cell receptor (beta chain) is from a study of blood T cells in healthy people across ages. This clonotype was counted ten times or more. At one end the junction does not follow the germline gene, possibly because of a read error. PBMCs, at least 6.5 million per sample, were isolated. The second PCR ran about 6 to 12 cycles with a sample-barcoded 5' primer and J-beta primers. TCRdb fed the 5' RACE reads into MiXCR, producing one record per CDR3 protein. This table holds 500,000 to 700,000 distinct CDR3 sequences, about 30% found once. The CDR3 length is 16 residues. Germline V lookup: CDR1 MRHNA, CDR2 SNTAGT.

This clonotype originated in a woman of 80 years or more in good health. The genes are TRBV6-4 and TRBJ2-1, with 13 bases aligning to TRBD2. Material: blood. CDR3 in amino acids: CASSVTSGGAYNEQFF. The CDR3 nucleotides read TGCGCCAGCAGCGTTACTAGCGGGGGGGCCTACAATGAGCAGTTCTTC.